Each of the 21 T cell receptor beta chains below was sequenced from the same sample in a study of CD8 T cells in Susac syndrome. With random hexamers, 0.5 to 1 ug RNA was reverse transcribed. TCRdb itself ran the immunoSEQ multiplex PCR reads through MiXCR, one entry per CDR3 protein. The sample consists of 250,000 to 300,000 distinct CDR3 sequences, around 84% of them appearing once. The specimen was CD8+ T cells from PBMCs. The receptors derive from a human donor with multiple sclerosis.

This clonotype occurred once. The V gene is TRBV14, the J gene TRBJ2-7; a weak D match, TRBD1 (5 bases). Trimming pared 1 base from V and 3 bases from J, leaving 16 bases between. CDR1 is SGHDN and CDR2 is FVKESK in the germline V gene. This CDR3 region has 16 residues. The CDR3 bases are TGTGCCAGCAGCCAAGGTCCGCCCAGGGAAGGCTACGAGCAGTACTTC. Its protein product is CASSQGPPREGYEQYF.

This chain connects TRBV28 to TRBJ1-4, with a possible D match to TRBD1 (6 bases). This CDR3 has 13 residues. Germline V gene lookup returns CDR1 MDHEN and CDR2 SYDVKM. The V gene lost 11 bases and the J gene lost 8 bases, with 18 bases spanning the gap. The CDR3 here is CAVSEVGAEKLFF. Written as DNA, the CDR3 is TGTGCCGTCTCTGAAGTGGGGGCAGAAAAACTGTTTTTT.

V usage is TRBV20-1 and J usage is TRBJ2-2; no firm D call. The CDR3 has 13 amino acids. V gave up 2 bases and J gave up 3 bases, with 7 bases separating them. Germline V gene sequence: CDR1 DFQATT, CDR2 SNEGSKA (reference sequence). The CDR3 DNA is TGCAGTGCTAGACGTAGCTACACCGGGGAGCTGTTTTTT. It encodes CSARRSYTGELFF.

V gene TRBV21-1 combines with J gene TRBJ1-4; TRBD1, the table's D call, lacks a check against the DNA. TRBV21-1 corresponds to a pseudogene. The CDR3 is 14 amino acids. The CDR3 DNA is TGTGCCAGCAGCAAATTTAGGGGGGCCGAAAAACTGTTTTTT. Translating gives CASSKFRGAEKLFF.

The chain couples TRBV14 to TRBJ2-2; 13 bases match TRBD2. Germline lookup yields CDR1 SGHDN and CDR2 FVKESK. Unmatched junction bases numbered 9, after V lost 4 bases and J lost 1 base. This CDR3 is built from 19 residues. The CDR3 DNA sequence: TGTGCCAGCAGCCCTGGGACTAGCGGGGTCGGACAGAACACCGGGGAGCTGTTTTTT. This translates into CASSPGTSGVGQNTGELFF.

This CDR3 reads CASRKKARTSGKGYEQYF. CDR3 nucleotide sequence: TGTGCCAGCAGAAAAAAGGCCCGGACTAGCGGGAAGGGTTACGAGCAGTACTTC. The gene calls are TRBV27 and TRBJ2-7; 12 bases map to TRBD2. The CDR3 is made up of 18 amino acids. Germline-derived CDR1 and CDR2 are MNHEY and SMNVEV (reference sequence). Trimming cost V 6 bases and J 4 bases; bases outside gene matches: 16.

The rearrangement uses TRBV9 and TRBJ2-7; maybe TRBD2 (6 bases). The length of the CDR3 is 17 residues. Trimming cost V 0 bases and J 1 base, with 17 bases left between them. Germline V gives CDR1 SGDLS, CDR2 YYNGEE. The CDR3 bases are TGTGCCAGCAGCGTAGCGGCCGTTGTCCGGGAGTCCTACGAGCAGTACTTC. It is translated as CASSVAAVVRESYEQYF.

The chain employs TRBV28 and TRBJ2-3; D gene unclear. Germline V gene sequence: CDR1 MDHEN, CDR2 SYDVKM. Trimming removed 5 bases from V and 0 bases from J, with 9 bases in between. The CDR3 spans 14 residues. The CDR3 sequence: CASSRPVSTDTQYF. The CDR3 nucleotides read TGTGCCAGCAGTCGCCCCGTCAGCACAGATACGCAGTATTTT. The entire variable domain, with the rest obtained from reference TRBV28 and TRBJ2-3, is as follows: DVKVTQSSRYLVKRTGEKVFLECVQDMDHENMFWYRQDPGLGLRLIYFSYDVKMKEKGDIPEGYSVSREKKERFSLILESASTNQTSMYLCASSRPVSTDTQYFGPGTRLTVL.

The sample holds one count of this clonotype. The chain combines TRBV10-3 with TRBJ1-1, with 9 positions matching TRBD1. Germline trimming cut 10 bases from V and 6 bases from J; bases unmatched to any gene: 12. There are 14 residues in the CDR3. Germline V gene data show CDR1 as ENHRY and CDR2 as SYGVKD. The CDR3 loop is CATSSPGQGSEAFF. The DNA for the CDR3 is TGTGCCACCTCTTCGCCGGGACAGGGATCTGAAGCTTTCTTT.

This clonotype was detected once. The rearrangement links TRBV3-1 to TRBJ2-2, with D uncertain. This CDR3 contains 17 residues. V was trimmed by 0 bases and J by 0 bases, leaving 11 bases between them. Per germline, CDR1 LGHDT and CDR2 YNNKEL (reference sequence). CDR3 region: CASSQDLGWTNTGELFF. CDR3 sequence (DNA): TGTGCCAGCAGCCAAGATCTCGGCTGGACGAACACCGGGGAGCTGTTTTTT.

J is TRBJ2-1 and V is TRBV9, with 11 bases matching TRBD2. Germline-derived CDR1 and CDR2 are SGDLS and YYNGEE. Trimming at V came to 3 bases and at J to 6 bases, leaving 8 bases not matched to a gene. The CDR3 sequence is 16 residues long. CDR3 in DNA: TGTGCCAGCAGCGATAGCCTAGCGGGAGGTCGCAATGAGCAGTTCTTC. Translated, it gives CASSDSLAGGRNEQFF.

The chain combines TRBV28 with TRBJ2-7; TRBD1 matches at 11 bases. CDR1 is MDHEN, CDR2 SYDVKM, per germline. J was trimmed by 3 bases and V by 1 base; bases with no gene match: 2. The CDR3 sequence is 15 residues long. In DNA form, the CDR3 reads TGTGCCAGCAGTTTATTGGGACAGGGGGTCTACGAGCAGTACTTC. This gives the protein CASSLLGQGVYEQYF.

This chain uses TRBV12-3 or TRBV12-4 with TRBJ2-1; tentative D call: TRBD1 (6 bases). This CDR3 region has 14 residues. Trimming left V 3 bases short and J 4 bases short, with 10 bases between. DNA of the CDR3: TGTGCCAGCAGTTTGTGGGACACGTACAATGAGCAGTTCTTC. Protein sequence: CASSLWDTYNEQFF.

This clonotype has more than one count but fewer than ten. This rearrangement joins TRBV9 to TRBJ1-2; D might be TRBD1 (6 bases). Trimming took off 4 bases at V and 8 bases at J, with 12 bases between the two ends. Germline CDR1 and CDR2: SGDLS and YYNGEE. The CDR3 is 12 amino acids. The chain's CDR3 is CASSPGQGGYTF. As DNA, the CDR3 is TGTGCCAGCAGCCCCGGTCAGGGGGGCTACACCTTC.

J is TRBJ2-1 and V is TRBV5-6; D remains ambiguous. The CDR3 runs to 13 residues. V was clipped by 4 bases and J by 7 bases, with 12 bases between them. Looked up from germline, CDR1 is SGHDT and CDR2 is YYEEEE. The CDR3 sequence: CASSPFRRNEQFF. In DNA, the CDR3 is TGTGCCAGCAGCCCATTTAGGCGGAATGAGCAGTTCTTC.

CDR3 nucleotides: TGTGCCAGCAGCTCACGGTTTGTTGGGGCCTACGAGCAGTACTTC. Amino acids: CASSSRFVGAYEQYF. The genes are TRBV13 and TRBJ2-7; D is uncertain. This CDR3 has 15 amino acids. Germline V gene sequence: CDR1 PRHDT, CDR2 FYEKMQ (reference sequence). Trimming took off 4 bases at V and 2 bases at J, with 15 bases between the two ends. Variable domain in full (rest from reference TRBV13 and TRBJ2-7): AAGVIQSPRHLIKEKRETATLKCYPIPRHDTVYWYQQGPGQDPQFLISFYEKMQSDKGSIPDRFSAQQFSDYHSELNMSSLELGDSALYFCASSSRFVGAYEQYFGPGTRLTVT.

V gene TRBV27 combines with J gene TRBJ2-7; TRBD2 matches 8 bases. Germline loops: CDR1 MNHEY, CDR2 SMNVEV (reference sequence). The CDR3 totals 16 residues. Germline trimming cut 3 bases from V and 1 base from J; bases unmatched to any gene: 8. The CDR3 spells CASSFSAGTRSYEQYF. CDR3 DNA sequence: TGTGCCAGCAGTTTCTCGGCCGGGACTAGGTCCTACGAGCAGTACTTC.

The chain is built from TRBV27 and TRBJ1-6; no definite D call. V lost 5 bases, J lost 13 bases, and 15 bases lay in between. Germline CDR1 and CDR2: MNHEY and SMNVEV (reference sequence). CDR3 length: 13 residues. CDR3 residues: CASSDGIFVPLHF. DNA of the CDR3: TGTGCCAGCAGTGACGGGATATTCGTCCCCCTCCACTTT.

The V call is TRBV28, the J call TRBJ2-5; no reliable D call. The CDR3 has 13 amino acids. V was cut by 4 bases and J by 1 base, with 7 bases left in between. In germline, CDR1 is MDHEN, CDR2 SYDVKM. The chain's CDR3 is CASSWGGQETQYF. The CDR3 nucleotides are TGTGCCAGCAGTTGGGGTGGCCAAGAGACCCAGTACTTC.

The J gene is TRBJ1-2, the V gene TRBV14, with D uncertain. The CDR3 has 12 residues. Trimming shortened V by 0 bases and J by 6 bases, and 5 bases separated the two germline ends. The V gene's germline CDR1 is SGHDN and CDR2 FVKESK. For the CDR3, the DNA is TGTGCCAGCAGCCAAGAACGAGATGGCTACACCTTC. Translating it yields CASSQERDGYTF. The entire variable domain, with the rest obtained from reference TRBV14 and TRBJ1-2, is as follows: EAGVTQFPSHSVIEKGQTVTLRCDPISGHDNLYWYRRVMGKEIKFLLHFVKESKQDESGMPNNRFLAERTGGTYSTLKVQPAELEDSGVYFCASSQERDGYTFGSGTRLTVV.

V is TRBV9 and J is TRBJ1-2, with D uncertain. Germline CDR1 and CDR2: SGDLS and YYNGEE. With 3 bases removed from V and 0 bases from J, the gap between germline ends came to 15 bases. The CDR3 is 16 amino acids. Here the CDR3 reads CASSASSPTANYGYTF. The DNA for the CDR3 is TGTGCCAGCAGCGCATCCTCGCCGACGGCTAACTATGGCTACACCTTC.